This TCR beta chain was identified during a study of cytomegalovirus exposure and HLA in healthy donors. Study findings and constraints: One variant, a missense change in DCLRE1C, was linked in a later analysis to TCR beta V- and J-gene trimming. Immune exposure information available was restricted to CMV serostatus.

For this clone: The antigen is not known.

The PCR employed 60 Vbeta primers together with 13 Jbeta primers. Data came from immunoSEQ multiplex PCR; TCRdb stores just in-frame clones and leaves some out. This sample has tens of thousands of clones, with about 70% found just once. The germline gives CDR1 KGHSH, CDR2 LQKENI. Losses at the gene ends were 3 bases for V and 7 bases for J; bases not matched to a gene: 6. The CDR3 has 15 amino acids. V usage is TRBV18 and J usage is TRBJ2-1, with 10 nucleotides matching TRBD2. The sequencing sample was made of PBMCs. This TCR was recovered from a male donor in good health and CMV-seropositive. CDR3 DNA sequence: TGTGCCAGCTCACCCGGACTAGCGGTCATGAATGAGCAGTTCTTC. Its translation is CASSPGLAVMNEQFF.